These 13 T cell receptor beta chains were all obtained from the same sample, sequenced in a study of human CD8 memory T cell subsets. TPEX cells were exhausted-like CCR7+ PD-1+ TIGIT+ early memory CD8+ T cells. Libraries targeted TCR beta using 5' RACE with UMIs. From its re-call of the 5' RACE reads, TCRdb lists each CDR3 protein once, without DNA. The table lists 8,300 or so distinct CDR3 sequences, with roughly 14% in the top ten. The sequencing sample was made of CD8+ T cells from PBMCs. These receptors came from a human donor in good health.

The rearrangement joins TRBV27 to TRBJ2-5; the D call from TCRdb, TRBD1, cannot be confirmed without DNA. This CDR3 has 13 amino acids. CDR1 and CDR2 from the germline V gene are MNHEY and SMNVEV (reference sequence). CDR3 sequence: CASSEDWEETQYF.

This chain joins TRBV30 and TRBJ2-7. The CDR3 is 12 amino acids. Germline CDR1 and CDR2: GTSNPN and SVGIG (reference sequence). CDR3 residues: CAWSDPIYEQYF.

The chain uses TRBV6-6 and TRBJ2-2; TCRdb's D gene call, TRBD2, goes unchecked for lack of DNA. CDR3 length: 14 residues. Germline CDR1 and CDR2: MNHNY and SVGAGI (reference sequence). The CDR3 sequence is CASSRLAFPGELFF.

The chain recombines TRBV5-1 with TRBJ2-3; TCRdb calls TRBD1, which cannot be checked without DNA. Germline values: CDR1 SGHRS, CDR2 YFSETQ. The CDR3 contains 17 residues. CDR3 amino acids: CASGTTGAVTSTDTQYF.

In terms of frequency, this clonotype is medium-sized. V usage is TRBV11-3 and J usage is TRBJ2-2. The CDR3 has 12 residues. CDR1 and CDR2 (germline): SGHNT, YENEEA. The CDR3 is CASSVSGGELFF.

This sequence joins TRBV25-1 and TRBJ2-2. There are 13 residues in the CDR3. The germline CDR1 and CDR2 sequences are MGHDK and SYGVNS. CDR3 sequence reads: CASSERDTGELFF.

The V and J genes are TRBV14 and TRBJ2-7; TCRdb names TRBD2, which stays unverified in the absence of DNA. CDR1 is SGHDN, CDR2 FVKESK, per germline. The CDR3 is 14 residues long. CDR3 region: CASSYGLISYEQYF. The complete variable domain, with remaining parts taken from reference TRBV14 and TRBJ2-7, reads EAGVTQFPSHSVIEKGQTVTLRCDPISGHDNLYWYRRVMGKEIKFLLHFVKESKQDESGMPNNRFLAERTGGTYSTLKVQPAELEDSGVYFCASSYGLISYEQYFGPGTRLTVT.

The chain couples TRBV10-3 to TRBJ1-2; TCRdb calls TRBD1, which cannot be checked without DNA. CDR3 length: 20 residues. The germline gives CDR1 ENHRY, CDR2 SYGVKD. CDR3 sequence reads: CAISGPALGHTLTPNYGYTF.

The J gene is TRBJ2-7, the V gene TRBV20-1; TCRdb picks TRBD2, but there is no DNA to check that call. Looked up from germline, CDR1 is DFQATT and CDR2 is SNEGSKA (reference sequence). The CDR3 spans 15 residues. The CDR3: CSAREIAGVFYEQYF.

This clonotype is medium-sized by frequency. J is TRBJ1-1 and V is TRBV7-2; TCRdb proposes TRBD1, but this gene call is untestable without DNA. The CDR3 is 16 residues long. From germline, CDR1 is SGHTA and CDR2 FQGNSA. CDR3 loop: CASSPSTGELNTEAFF. The whole variable domain, filled in from reference TRBV7-2 and TRBJ1-1, reads GAGVSQSPSNKVTEKGKDVELRCDPISGHTALYWYRQSLGQGLEFLIYFQGNSAPDKSGLPSDRFSAERTGGSVSTLTIQRTQQEDSAVYLCASSPSTGELNTEAFFGQGTRLTVV.

The chain is built from TRBV28 and TRBJ1-6; TCRdb selects TRBD1, and the lack of DNA leaves this call unchecked. Germline V lookup: CDR1 MDHEN, CDR2 SYDVKM. The CDR3 length is 15 residues. The CDR3 region is CASRYRVSYNSPLHF.

The chain combines TRBV2 with TRBJ2-7; with no DNA, the TCRdb D assignment of TRBD2 cannot be verified. The germline CDR1 and CDR2 sequences are SNHLY and FYNNEI. The CDR3 runs 15 residues. The CDR3 reads CASSEGAGVVYEQYF.

This chain connects TRBV29-1 to TRBJ2-5. The CDR3 length is 12 residues. Germline values: CDR1 SQVTM, CDR2 ANQGSEA. The chain's CDR3 is CSVEDYEETQYF.